This TCR beta chain was sequenced during a study of CXCR3-negative and CXCR3-positive naive CD8 T cells. General study results and limits: CXCR3-positive naive cells had more hydrophobic TRB CDR3s than CXCR3-negative naive cells.

Note on this clonotype: Its matching antigen is unknown.

This CDR3 comprises 14 residues. CDR1 is SGHTA, CDR2 FQGNSA, per germline. UMI-labeled TRB cDNA libraries were prepared by 5' RACE. Reanalyzing the 5' RACE reads, TCRdb keeps one entry per CDR3 protein, without DNA. This sample's table has over 55,000 distinct CDR3 sequences. The origin of this receptor is a human donor in good health. Some clones in this sample may be carry-over from other donors' samples. The sample was naive CXCR3+ CD8+ T cells from blood. Subset described: CD45RO-CCR7+CD27+CD95- naive CD8+ T cells expressing CXCR3 (TNR3+). The rearrangement uses TRBV7-2 and TRBJ2-5. The CDR3 protein is CASSLLDGWETQYF.